The following is a T cell receptor beta chain sequence with its context. What this receptor recognizes is not known. Qualities for individual bases were not recorded, and no much larger clone is one base off. The CDR3 has 16 amino acids, counting the end cysteine and phenylalanine. Only CDR3 DNA is held: 48 bases, read in frame from base 1. V is reduced by 3 bases and J by 0 bases, leaving a spacing of 13 bases between them. The germline V gene (reference sequence) yields SGHNT for CDR1 and YYREEE for CDR2. The immunoSEQ Assay, a bias-controlled multiplex PCR, was used to amplify TCRbeta CDR3 regions from genomic DNA. Per the authors' processing: The number of nucleated cells in each sample was estimated by amplification of reference gene primers within the assay. To quantify the absolute abundance of each unique TCRbeta CDR3 rearrangement, sequence reads were collapsed and filtered. For each sample, productive Simpson clonality was calculated by taking the square root of Simpson's diversity index across productive rearrangements. What TCRdb holds here is the immuneACCESS table cut down to in-frame rearrangements. Part of the clones is not present; checked against another copy, under half of the missing clones reflect an unresolved V gene, and the others are unexplained. That table supplies the V and J calls and clone size; D and trimming were determined from the DNA. The sample has about 150,000 clones on record, roughly 80% of them singletons. The top ten hold 0.5% to 0.65% of the sample.

Whole blood was collected in K2EDTA tubes by collaborating institutions according to the institutions' own protocols. For TCRbeta analysis, collaborator samples were shipped as frozen whole blood, as isolated PBMCs, or as DNA extracted from either sample type. The data derive from a study of blood T cell repertoires in COVID-19 (dated by TCRdb to the early 2020s). With regard to the full study: The collaborator samples originated in the United States, Italy and Spain and spanned the acute and convalescent phases of COVID-19. The prospective study material was composed of cDNA or gDNA derived from T cells, B-cell-depleted T cells, or PBMCs. The dataset comprised deeply sampled blood TCRbeta repertoires from subjects exposed to, actively infected with, or recovered from COVID-19. A freely available public database, intended as a resource for researchers studying the immune response to SARS-CoV-2, is where the repertoires were released. Samples were obtained from the ongoing ImmuneRACE study (first 160 participants) and from 1,254 subjects provided by 6 global collaborators. A de-identified subject ID, COVID-19 status, age in years and sex were almost always included in the sample metadata. Where available, HLA class I and class II types were taken from metadata supplied by the sample provider and were not determined by assay-based typing. General conclusions and limits of the study: The quantity of clinical and demographic metadata differed by source and by participant and was supplied without curation.

The sequence links TRBV5-4 to TRBJ2-1; tentative D gene TRBD2, with 5 bases matching. The TCR was taken from a man aged 55 to 69 with acute or convalescent COVID-19. The material sequenced was peripheral blood. The CDR3 protein sequence reads: CASSSPGESSYNEQFF. The sequenced DNA: TGTGCCAGCAGCTCCCCCGGGGAGTCCTCCTACAATGAGCAGTTCTTC.